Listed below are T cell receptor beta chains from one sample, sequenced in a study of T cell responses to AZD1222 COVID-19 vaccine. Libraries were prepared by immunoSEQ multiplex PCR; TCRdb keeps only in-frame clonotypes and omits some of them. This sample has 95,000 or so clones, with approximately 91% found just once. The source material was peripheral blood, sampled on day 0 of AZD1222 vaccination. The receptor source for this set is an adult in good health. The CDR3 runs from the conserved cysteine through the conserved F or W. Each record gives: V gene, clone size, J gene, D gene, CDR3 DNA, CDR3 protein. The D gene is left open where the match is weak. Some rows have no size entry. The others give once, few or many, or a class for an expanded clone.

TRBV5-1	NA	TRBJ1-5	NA	TGCGCCAGCAGCTTGTCGGGGCATGACAATCAGCCCCAGCATTTT	CASSLSGHDNQPQHF
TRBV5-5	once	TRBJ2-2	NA	TGTGCCAGCCACCTTTGGGGCACCGGGGAGCTGTTTTTT	CASHLWGTGELFF
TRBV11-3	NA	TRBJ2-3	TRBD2	TGTGCCAGCAGCACGCGGGGGACCGAGGGAGATACGCAGTATTTT	CASSTRGTEGDTQYF
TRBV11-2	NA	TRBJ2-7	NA	TGTGCCAGCAGCTACTTCACCGGGACGCCGACCTCCTACGAGCAGTACTTC	CASSYFTGTPTSYEQYF
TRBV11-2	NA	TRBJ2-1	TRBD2	TGTGCCAGCAGCTGGGCCCTAGCGGGGGGGCCGCAGTTCTTC	CASSWALAGGPQFF
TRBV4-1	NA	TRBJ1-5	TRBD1	TGCGCCAGCAGCCACGTGGGACAGGGGCTGAGTCAGCCCCAGCATTTT	CASSHVGQGLSQPQHF
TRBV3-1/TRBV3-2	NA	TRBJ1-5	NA	TGTGCCAGCAGCCAAATGCCCGGAGATAGCAATCAGCCCCAGCATTTT	CASSQMPGDSNQPQHF
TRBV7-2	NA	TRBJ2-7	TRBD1	TGTGCCAGCCGATTGGGACAGTCCTCCTACGAGCAGTACTTC	CASRLGQSSYEQYF
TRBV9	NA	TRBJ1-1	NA	TGTGCCAGCAGCTATCAGGGATTCACTGAAGCTTTCTTT	CASSYQGFTEAFF
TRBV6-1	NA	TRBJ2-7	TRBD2	TGTGCCAGCAGTGAAGTTGCGGGGGGGAATGAGCAGTACTTC	CASSEVAGGNEQYF
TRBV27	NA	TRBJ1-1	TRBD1	TGTGCCAGCAGTTTACGCCAGCGGGACAGGGGCTGGAACACTGAAGCTTTCTTT	CASSLRQRDRGWNTEAFF